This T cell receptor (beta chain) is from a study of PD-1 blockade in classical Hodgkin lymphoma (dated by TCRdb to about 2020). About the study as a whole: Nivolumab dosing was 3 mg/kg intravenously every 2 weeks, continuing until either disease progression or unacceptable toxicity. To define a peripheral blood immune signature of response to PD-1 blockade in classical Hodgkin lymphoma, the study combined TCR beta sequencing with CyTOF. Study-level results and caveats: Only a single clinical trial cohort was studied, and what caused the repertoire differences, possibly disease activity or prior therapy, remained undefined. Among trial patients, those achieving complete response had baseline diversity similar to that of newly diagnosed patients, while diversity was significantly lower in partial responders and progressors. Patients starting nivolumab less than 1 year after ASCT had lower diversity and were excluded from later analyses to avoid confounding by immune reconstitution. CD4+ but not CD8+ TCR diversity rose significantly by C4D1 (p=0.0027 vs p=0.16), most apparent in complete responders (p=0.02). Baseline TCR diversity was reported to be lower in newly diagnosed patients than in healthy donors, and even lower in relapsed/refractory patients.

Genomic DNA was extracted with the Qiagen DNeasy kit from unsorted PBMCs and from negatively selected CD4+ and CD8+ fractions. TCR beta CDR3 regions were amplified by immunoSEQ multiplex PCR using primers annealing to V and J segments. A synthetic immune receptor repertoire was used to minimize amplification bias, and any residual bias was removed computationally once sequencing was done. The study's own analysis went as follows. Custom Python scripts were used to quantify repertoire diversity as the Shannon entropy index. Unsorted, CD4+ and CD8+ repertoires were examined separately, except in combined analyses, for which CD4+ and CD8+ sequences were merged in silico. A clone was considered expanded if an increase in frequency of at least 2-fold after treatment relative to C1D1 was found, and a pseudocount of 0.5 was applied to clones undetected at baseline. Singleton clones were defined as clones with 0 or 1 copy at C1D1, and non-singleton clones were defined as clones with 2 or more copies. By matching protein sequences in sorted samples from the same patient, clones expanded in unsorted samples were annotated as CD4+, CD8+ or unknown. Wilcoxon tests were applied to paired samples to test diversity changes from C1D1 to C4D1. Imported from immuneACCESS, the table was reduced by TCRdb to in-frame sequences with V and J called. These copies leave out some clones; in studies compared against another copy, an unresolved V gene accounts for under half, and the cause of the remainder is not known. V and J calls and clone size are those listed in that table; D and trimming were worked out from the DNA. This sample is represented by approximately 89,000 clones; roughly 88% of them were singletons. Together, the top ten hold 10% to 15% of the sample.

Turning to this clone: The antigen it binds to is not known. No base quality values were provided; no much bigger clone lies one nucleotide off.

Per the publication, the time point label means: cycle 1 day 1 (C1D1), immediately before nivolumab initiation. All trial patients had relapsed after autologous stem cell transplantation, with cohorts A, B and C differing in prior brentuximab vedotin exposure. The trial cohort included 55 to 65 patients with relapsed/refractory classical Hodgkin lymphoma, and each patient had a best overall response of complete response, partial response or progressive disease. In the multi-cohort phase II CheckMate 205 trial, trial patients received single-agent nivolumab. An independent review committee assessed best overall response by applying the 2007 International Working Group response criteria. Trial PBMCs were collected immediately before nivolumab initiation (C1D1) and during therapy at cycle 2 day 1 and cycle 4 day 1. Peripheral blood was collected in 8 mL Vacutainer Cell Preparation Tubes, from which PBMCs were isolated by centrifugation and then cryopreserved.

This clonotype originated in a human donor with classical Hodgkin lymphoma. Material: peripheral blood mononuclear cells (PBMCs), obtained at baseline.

The DNA is as follows: TGTGCCAGCAGCTTACTAGCGCGGAGCTACAATGAGCAGTTCTTC. Translation gives CASSLLARSYNEQFF. This receptor chain uses TRBV7-9 and TRBJ2-1, with TRBD2 as a weak D call on 6 bases. Including the terminal cysteine and phenylalanine, the CDR3 comprises 15 residues. Left in the record is the CDR3 DNA by itself, 45 bases read in frame from the first base. CDR1 and CDR2, per the germline V gene (reference sequence), are SEHNR and FQNEAQ. Trimming takes 2 bases from V and 3 bases from J, and the germline ends sit 11 bases apart.